Detailed here is one T cell receptor (beta chain). The junction departs from the called germline gene at one end, perhaps through a read error. These data are taken from a study of PD-1 blockade in mismatch repair-deficient tumors. Study-level information: Patients had 12 mismatch repair-deficient cancer types, all previously treated and progressing.

Measured with immunoSEQ multiplex PCR; TCRdb has only the in-frame clones, and not every one. The data contain around 100,000 clones, over 65% of them singletons. CDR3 length equals 16 residues. This sequence joins TRBV23-1 and TRBJ2-1, with D unresolved. TRBV23-1 is an open reading frame whose function is uncertain. Sequences were derived from peripheral blood, sampled roughly 13 months after starting pembrolizumab. This receptor was obtained from an adult with mismatch repair-deficient cancer. As DNA, the CDR3 is TGCGCCAGCATTCAAAAGGAACCCCTAAACTACAATGAGCAGTTCTTC. It translates to CASIQKEPLNYNEQFF.